A single TCR beta chain is shown here with its context. The sample belongs to a study of glioma-infiltrating T cells after dendritic cell vaccination. This table comes from immunoSEQ multiplex PCR, and its TCRdb copy is limited to in-frame clones, with some not included. The data hold some 87,000 clones, with about 83% observed a single time. Trimming stripped 2 bases from V and 4 bases from J, with 12 bases between. This CDR3 has 15 amino acids. In germline, CDR1 is SGHRS, CDR2 YFSETQ. The chain recombines TRBV5-1 with TRBJ1-4; D is perhaps TRBD1 (6 bases). The clonotype was recovered from a human donor with glioblastoma. Sequenced here: blood, sampled before dendritic cell vaccination. CDR3 bases: TGCGCCAGCAGCTTCTGGACAGATGGTAATGAAAAACTGTTTTTT. Encoded protein: CASSFWTDGNEKLFF.